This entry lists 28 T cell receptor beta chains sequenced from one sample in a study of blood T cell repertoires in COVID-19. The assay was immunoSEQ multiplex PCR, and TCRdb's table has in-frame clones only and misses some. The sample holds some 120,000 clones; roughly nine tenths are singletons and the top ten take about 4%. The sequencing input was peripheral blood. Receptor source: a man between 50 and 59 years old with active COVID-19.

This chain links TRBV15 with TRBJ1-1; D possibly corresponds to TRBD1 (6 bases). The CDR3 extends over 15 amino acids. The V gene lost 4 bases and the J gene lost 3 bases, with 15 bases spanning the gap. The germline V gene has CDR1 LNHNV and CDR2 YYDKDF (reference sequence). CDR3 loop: CATSTKTGSDTEAFF. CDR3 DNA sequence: TGTGCCACCAGCACTAAGACAGGTTCGGACACTGAAGCTTTCTTT.

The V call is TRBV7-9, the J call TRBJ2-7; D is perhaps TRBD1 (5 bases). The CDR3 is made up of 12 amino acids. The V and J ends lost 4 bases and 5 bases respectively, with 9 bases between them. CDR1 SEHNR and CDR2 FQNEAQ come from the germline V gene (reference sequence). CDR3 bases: TGTGCCAGCAGCTACACAGGTAACGAGCAGTACTTC. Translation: CASSYTGNEQYF.

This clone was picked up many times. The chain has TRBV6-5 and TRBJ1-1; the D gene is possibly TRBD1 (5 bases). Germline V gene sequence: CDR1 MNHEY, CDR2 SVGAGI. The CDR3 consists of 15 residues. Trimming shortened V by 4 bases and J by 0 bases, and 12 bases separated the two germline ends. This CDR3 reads CASSLDRNMNTEAFF. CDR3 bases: TGTGCCAGCAGTTTAGACAGAAACATGAACACTGAAGCTTTCTTT.

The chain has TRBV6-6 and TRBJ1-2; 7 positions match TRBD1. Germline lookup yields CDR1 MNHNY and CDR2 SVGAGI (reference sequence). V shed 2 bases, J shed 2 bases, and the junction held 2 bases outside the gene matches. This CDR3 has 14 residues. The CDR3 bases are TGTGCCAGCAGTTACGGGACAGCAAACTATGGCTACACCTTC. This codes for CASSYGTANYGYTF.

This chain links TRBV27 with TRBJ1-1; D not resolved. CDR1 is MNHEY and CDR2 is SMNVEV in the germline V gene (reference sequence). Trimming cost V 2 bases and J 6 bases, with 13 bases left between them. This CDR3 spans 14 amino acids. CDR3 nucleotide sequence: TGTGCCAGCAGTTTACGTACGTTGGGCGCTGAAGCTTTCTTT. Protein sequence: CASSLRTLGAEAFF.

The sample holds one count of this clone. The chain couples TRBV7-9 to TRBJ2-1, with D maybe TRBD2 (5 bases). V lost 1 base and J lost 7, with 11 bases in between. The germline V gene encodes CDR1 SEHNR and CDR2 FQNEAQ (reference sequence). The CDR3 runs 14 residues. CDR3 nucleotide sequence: TGTGCCAGCAGCTTAGTACTAGGAGGTAATGAGCAGTTCTTC. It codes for CASSLVLGGNEQFF.

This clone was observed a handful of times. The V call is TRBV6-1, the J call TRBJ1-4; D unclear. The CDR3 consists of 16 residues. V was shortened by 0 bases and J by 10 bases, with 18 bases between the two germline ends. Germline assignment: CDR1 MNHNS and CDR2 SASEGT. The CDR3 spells CASSEAEGRPGGKLFF. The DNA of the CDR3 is TGTGCCAGCAGTGAAGCGGAAGGGAGGCCTGGAGGAAAACTGTTTTTT.

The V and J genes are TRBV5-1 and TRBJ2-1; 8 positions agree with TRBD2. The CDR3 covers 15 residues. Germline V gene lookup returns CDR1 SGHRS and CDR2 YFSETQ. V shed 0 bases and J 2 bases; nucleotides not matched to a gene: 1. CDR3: CASSLDGRAYNEQFF. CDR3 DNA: TGCGCCAGCAGCTTGGACGGGAGGGCCTACAATGAGCAGTTCTTC.

The CDR3 protein is CARSPYSEPTGELFF. In DNA form, the CDR3 reads TGTGCCAGAAGCCCCTATTCCGAACCCACCGGGGAGCTGTTTTTT. The chain employs TRBV5-3 and TRBJ2-2; D gene ambiguous. TRBV5-3 is identified as an open reading frame with a role that is uncertain. The V end was cut by 4 bases, the J end by 4 bases, with 14 bases between. The CDR3 covers 15 residues.

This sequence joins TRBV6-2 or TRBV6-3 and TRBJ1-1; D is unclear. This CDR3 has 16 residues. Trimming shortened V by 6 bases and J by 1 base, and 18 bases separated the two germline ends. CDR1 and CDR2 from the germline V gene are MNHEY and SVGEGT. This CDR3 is CASSHALQSRNTEAFF. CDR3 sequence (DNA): TGTGCCAGCAGCCACGCCCTCCAGTCTCGGAACACTGAAGCTTTCTTT.

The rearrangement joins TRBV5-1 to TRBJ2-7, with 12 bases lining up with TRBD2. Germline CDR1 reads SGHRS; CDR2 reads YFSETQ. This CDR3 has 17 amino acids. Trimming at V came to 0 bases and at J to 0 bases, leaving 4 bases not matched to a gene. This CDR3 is CASSLATSGGTSYEQYF. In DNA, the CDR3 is TGCGCCAGCAGCTTGGCCACTAGCGGGGGGACCTCCTACGAGCAGTACTTC.

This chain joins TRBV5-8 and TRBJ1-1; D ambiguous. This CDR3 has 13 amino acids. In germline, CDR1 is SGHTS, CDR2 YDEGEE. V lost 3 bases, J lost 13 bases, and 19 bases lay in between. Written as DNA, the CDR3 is TGTGCCAGCAGCTCTGGAGCGGGGATGAAGCTTTTCTTT. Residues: CASSSGAGMKLFF.

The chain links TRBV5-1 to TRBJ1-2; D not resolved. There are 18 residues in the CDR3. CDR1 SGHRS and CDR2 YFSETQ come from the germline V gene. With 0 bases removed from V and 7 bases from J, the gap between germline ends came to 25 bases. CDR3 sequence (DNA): TGCGCCAGCAGCTTGGGTAGCAGAGTGACCACTCCTAGTCTTGGCTACACCTTC. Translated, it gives CASSLGSRVTTPSLGYTF. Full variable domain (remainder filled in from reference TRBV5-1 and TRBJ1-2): KAGVTQTPRYLIKTRGQQVTLSCSPISGHRSVSWYQQTPGQGLQFLFEYFSETQRNKGNFPGRFSGRQFSNSRSEMNVSTLELGDSALYLCASSLGSRVTTPSLGYTFGSGTRLTVV.

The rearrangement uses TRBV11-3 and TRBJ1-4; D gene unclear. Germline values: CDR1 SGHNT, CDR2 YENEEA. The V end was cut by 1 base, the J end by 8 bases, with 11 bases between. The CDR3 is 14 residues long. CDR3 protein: CASSLATDREKLFF. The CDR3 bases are TGTGCCAGCAGCTTAGCAACTGATCGCGAAAAACTGTTTTTT.

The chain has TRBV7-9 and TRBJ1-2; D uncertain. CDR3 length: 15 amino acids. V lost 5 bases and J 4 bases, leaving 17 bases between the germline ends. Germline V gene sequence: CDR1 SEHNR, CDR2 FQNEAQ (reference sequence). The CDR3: CASSQGLDQPYGYTF. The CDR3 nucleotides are TGTGCCAGCAGCCAAGGACTCGACCAACCCTATGGCTACACCTTC.

The CDR3 sequence is CASSLWQGGYTF. The CDR3, as DNA: TGTGCCAGCAGCTTGTGGCAGGGTGGCTACACCTTC. This chain connects TRBV5-6 to TRBJ1-2, with D possibly being TRBD1 (5 bases). Germline V CDR1 and CDR2: SGHDT, YYEEEE. Trimming took 1 base from V and 7 from J, leaving 8 bases between them. This CDR3 spans 12 amino acids. Looking up the rest from reference TRBV5-6 and TRBJ1-2 gives the full variable domain: DAGVTQSPTHLIKTRGQQVTLRCSPKSGHDTVSWYQQALGQGPQFIFQYYEEEERQRGNFPDRFSGHQFPNYSSELNVNALLLGDSALYLCASSLWQGGYTFGSGTRLTVV.

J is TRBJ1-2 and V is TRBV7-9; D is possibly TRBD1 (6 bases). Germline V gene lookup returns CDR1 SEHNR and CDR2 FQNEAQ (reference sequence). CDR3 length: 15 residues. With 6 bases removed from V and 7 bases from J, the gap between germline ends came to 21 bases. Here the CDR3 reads CASRFEVTGLGGYTF. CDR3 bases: TGTGCCAGCAGGTTTGAAGTCACAGGGCTGGGTGGCTACACCTTC. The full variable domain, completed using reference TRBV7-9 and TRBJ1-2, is DTGVSQNPRHKITKRGQNVTFRCDPISEHNRLYWYRQTLGQGPEFLTYFQNEAQLEKSRLLSDRFSAERPKGSFSTLEIQRTEQGDSAMYLCASRFEVTGLGGYTFGSGTRLTVV.

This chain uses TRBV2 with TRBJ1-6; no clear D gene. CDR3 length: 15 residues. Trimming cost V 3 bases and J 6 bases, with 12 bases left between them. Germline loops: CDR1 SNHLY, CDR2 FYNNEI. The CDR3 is CASSDSRAGNSPLHF. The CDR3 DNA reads TGTGCCAGCAGTGATTCGCGGGCTGGTAATTCACCCCTCCACTTT.

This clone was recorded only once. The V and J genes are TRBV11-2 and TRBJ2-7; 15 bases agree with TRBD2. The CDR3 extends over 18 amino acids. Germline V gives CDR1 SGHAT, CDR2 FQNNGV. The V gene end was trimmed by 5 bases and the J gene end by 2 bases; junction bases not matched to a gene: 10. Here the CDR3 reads CASSPGLAGGLIPYEQYV. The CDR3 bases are TGTGCCAGCAGCCCGGGACTAGCGGGAGGCCTGATTCCCTACGAGCAGTACGTC.

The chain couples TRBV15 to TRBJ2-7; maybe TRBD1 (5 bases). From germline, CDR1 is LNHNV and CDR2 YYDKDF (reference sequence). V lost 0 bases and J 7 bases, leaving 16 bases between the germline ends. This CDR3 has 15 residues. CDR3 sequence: CATSRDGQIVGEQYF. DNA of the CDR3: TGTGCCACCAGCAGAGATGGACAAATAGTGGGAGAGCAGTACTTC.

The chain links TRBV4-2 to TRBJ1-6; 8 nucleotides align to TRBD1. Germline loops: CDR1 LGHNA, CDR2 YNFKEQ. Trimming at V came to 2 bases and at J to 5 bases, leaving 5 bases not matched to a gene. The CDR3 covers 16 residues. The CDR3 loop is CASSQIPGGNNSPLHF. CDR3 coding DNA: TGTGCCAGCAGCCAAATTCCAGGGGGCAATAATTCACCCCTCCACTTT.

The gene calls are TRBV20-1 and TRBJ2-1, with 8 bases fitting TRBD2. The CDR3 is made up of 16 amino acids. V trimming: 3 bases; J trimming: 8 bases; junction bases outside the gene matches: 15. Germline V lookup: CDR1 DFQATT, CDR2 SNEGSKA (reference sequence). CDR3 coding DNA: TGCAGTGCTAGTTTCCGCGGGGGGCCTCCTATCTATGAGCAGTTCTTC. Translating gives CSASFRGGPPIYEQFF.

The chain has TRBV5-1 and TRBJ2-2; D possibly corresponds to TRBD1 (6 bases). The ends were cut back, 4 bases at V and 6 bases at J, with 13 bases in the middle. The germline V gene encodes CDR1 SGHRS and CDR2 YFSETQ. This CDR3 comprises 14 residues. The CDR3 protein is CASSPRQVPGELFF. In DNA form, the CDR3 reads TGCGCCAGCAGCCCCCGACAGGTGCCCGGGGAGCTGTTTTTT.

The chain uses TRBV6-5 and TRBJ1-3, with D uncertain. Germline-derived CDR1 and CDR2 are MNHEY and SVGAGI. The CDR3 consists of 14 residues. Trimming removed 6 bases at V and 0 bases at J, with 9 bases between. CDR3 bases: TGTGCCAGCAGGACTACTGCCTCTGGAAACACCATATATTTT. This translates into CASRTTASGNTIYF.

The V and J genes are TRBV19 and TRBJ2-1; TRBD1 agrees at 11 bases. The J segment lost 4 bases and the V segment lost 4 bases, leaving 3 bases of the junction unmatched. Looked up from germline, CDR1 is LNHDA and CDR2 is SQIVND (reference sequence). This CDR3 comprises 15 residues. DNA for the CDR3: TGTGCCAGTAGTACCGGGACAGGGGGATACAATGAGCAGTTCTTC. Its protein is CASSTGTGGYNEQFF. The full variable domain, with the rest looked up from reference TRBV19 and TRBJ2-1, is DGGITQSPKYLFRKEGQNVTLSCEQNLNHDAMYWYRQDPGQGLRLIYYSQIVNDFQKGDIAEGYSVSREKKESFPLTVTSAQKNPTAFYLCASSTGTGGYNEQFFGPGTRLTVL.

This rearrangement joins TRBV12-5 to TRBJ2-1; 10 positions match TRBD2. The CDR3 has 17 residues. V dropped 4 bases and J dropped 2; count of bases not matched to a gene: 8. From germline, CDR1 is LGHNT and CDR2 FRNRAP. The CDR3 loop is CASGSSLAGETYNEQFF. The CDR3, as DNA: TGTGCTAGTGGTTCCTCCCTAGCGGGAGAAACCTACAATGAGCAGTTCTTC. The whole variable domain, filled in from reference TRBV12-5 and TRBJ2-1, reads DARVTQTPRHKVTEMGQEVTMRCQPILGHNTVFWYRQTMMQGLELLAYFRNRAPLDDSGMPKDRFSAEMPDATLATLKIQPSEPRDSAVYFCASGSSLAGETYNEQFFGPGTRLTVL.

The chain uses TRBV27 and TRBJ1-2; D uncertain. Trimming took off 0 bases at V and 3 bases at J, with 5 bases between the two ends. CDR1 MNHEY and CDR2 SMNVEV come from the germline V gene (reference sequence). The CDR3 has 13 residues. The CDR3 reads CASSLSQYYGYTF. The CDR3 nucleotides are TGTGCCAGCAGTTTATCGCAGTACTATGGCTACACCTTC.

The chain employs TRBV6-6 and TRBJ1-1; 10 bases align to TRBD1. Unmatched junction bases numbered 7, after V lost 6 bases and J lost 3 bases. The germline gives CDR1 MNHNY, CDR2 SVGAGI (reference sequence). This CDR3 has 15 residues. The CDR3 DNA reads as TGTGCCAGCAGCCGACAGGGGGCTGGGTACACTGAAGCTTTCTTT. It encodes CASSRQGAGYTEAFF.